One and the same sample provided the 17 T cell receptor beta chains below, sequenced in a study of cytomegalovirus exposure and HLA in healthy donors. The PCR contained 60 Vbeta and 13 Jbeta primers. Here immunoSEQ multiplex PCR was the method, and the copy in TCRdb shows in-frame clones only, minus some. The sample has just over 150,000 clones, more than 75% seen once. The sequencing sample was made of PBMCs. The origin of the receptors is a man aged 18 to 29 in good health and CMV-seropositive.

The chain uses TRBV15 and TRBJ1-1; no clear D gene. The CDR3 sequence is 13 residues long. Germline-derived CDR1 and CDR2 are LNHNV and YYDKDF (reference sequence). V lost 0 bases to trimming and J lost 6 bases, with 8 bases between them. The CDR3 nucleotides are TGTGCCACCAGCAGAGAGTCTGTTTCTGAAGCTTTCTTT. Translating it yields CATSRESVSEAFF.

A note on this clone: The junction and the germline gene differ at one end; a read error may be behind it. This chain connects TRBV19 to TRBJ2-6; tentative D call: TRBD1 (5 bases). Germline-derived CDR1 and CDR2 are LNHDA and SQIVND (reference sequence). The CDR3 has 14 amino acids. This CDR3 reads CASIGRGGANGLTF. In DNA form, the CDR3 reads TGTGCCAGTATTGGGCGTGGTGGGGCCAACGGCCTGACTTTC.

The chain combines TRBV9 with TRBJ1-4; D possibly corresponds to TRBD1 (6 bases). Germline loops: CDR1 SGDLS, CDR2 YYNGEE. Deletions cut 2 bases from V and 5 bases from J, with 13 bases between. CDR3 length: 15 residues. The DNA for the CDR3 is TGTGCCAGCAGCGTCGCGGGGGGCGAAAATGAAAAACTGTTTTTT. It codes for CASSVAGGENEKLFF.

The rearrangement uses TRBV27 and TRBJ2-1, with TRBD1 identical over 10 bases. CDR3 size: 15 residues. CDR1 is MNHEY, CDR2 SMNVEV, per germline (reference sequence). V dropped 7 bases and J dropped 1; count of bases not matched to a gene: 4. The CDR3 protein is CASKDRGYSYNEQFF. For the CDR3, the DNA is TGTGCCAGCAAGGACAGGGGGTATTCCTACAATGAGCAGTTCTTC.

V gene TRBV27 combines with J gene TRBJ1-1; unclear D gene. CDR1 MNHEY and CDR2 SMNVEV come from the germline V gene (reference sequence). V dropped 6 bases and J dropped 1 base, with 3 bases sitting between them. The CDR3 has 11 residues. CDR3 sequence (DNA): TGTGCCAGCAGGCGGAACACTGAAGCTTTCTTT. Protein sequence: CASRRNTEAFF.

The chain is built from TRBV29-1 and TRBJ1-2; a possible D gene is TRBD1 (6 bases). Germline V gives CDR1 SQVTM, CDR2 ANQGSEA. The CDR3 is made up of 13 amino acids. Trimming cost V 4 bases and J 0 bases, with 9 bases left between them. This CDR3 is CSVAAGANYGYTF. CDR3 sequence (DNA): TGCAGCGTTGCGGCAGGGGCTAACTATGGCTACACCTTC.

The V and J genes are TRBV5-1 and TRBJ2-3, with 8 bases that match TRBD2. J lost 2 bases, V lost 0 bases, and 5 bases had no gene match. This CDR3 has 16 residues. CDR1 SGHRS and CDR2 YFSETQ come from the germline V gene. The CDR3 DNA is TGCGCCAGCAGCTTGGAACTGCGGGGGGTCACAGATACGCAGTATTTT. It codes for CASSLELRGVTDTQYF.

V gene TRBV4-3 combines with J gene TRBJ2-1; maybe TRBD2 (6 bases). The germline V gene has CDR1 LGHNA and CDR2 YSLEER. The CDR3 is made up of 14 amino acids. The germline V and J ends were trimmed by 0 bases and 8 bases, with 11 bases remaining between them. CDR3: CASSQDQRVYEQFF. The CDR3 nucleotides read TGCGCCAGCAGCCAAGATCAGCGGGTCTATGAGCAGTTCTTC.

The V gene is TRBV9, the J gene TRBJ1-1, with 8 positions matching TRBD1. The germline V gene has CDR1 SGDLS and CDR2 YYNGEE. This CDR3 has 13 residues. The V gene end was trimmed by 4 bases and the J gene end by 4 bases; junction bases not matched to a gene: 3. This CDR3 is CASSQGAGTEAFF. DNA of the CDR3: TGTGCCAGCAGCCAGGGGGCGGGCACTGAAGCTTTCTTT.

This chain connects TRBV21-1 to TRBJ2-7; the table's TRBD1 call for D was not verified on the DNA. TRBV21-1 is a recognized pseudogene. The CDR3 length is 14 residues. DNA for the CDR3: TGTGCCAGTCCAAGGGGGACAGGTTGGGACTTGAAGTACTTC. The encoded protein is CASPRGTGWDLKYF.

This clone occurred once. This chain uses TRBV4-3 with TRBJ2-2; 13 nucleotides align to TRBD2. With 3 bases clipped from V and 3 bases from J, the junction kept 4 bases outside the gene matches. The CDR3 is 17 residues long. CDR1 and CDR2 from the germline V gene are LGHNA and YSLEER. This chain's CDR3 is CASSHGLAGVYTGELFF. The DNA for the CDR3 is TGCGCCAGCAGCCATGGACTAGCGGGGGTTTACACCGGGGAGCTGTTTTTT.

The chain joins TRBV5-1 to TRBJ1-3, with 7 bases lining up with TRBD1. With V trimmed by 0 bases and J by 3 bases, 3 bases remained unmatched. Germline V gene sequence: CDR1 SGHRS, CDR2 YFSETQ. The CDR3 length is 15 residues. The CDR3 loop is CASSLDRGFGNTIYF. The CDR3 region has the DNA TGCGCCAGCAGCTTGGACAGGGGATTTGGAAACACCATATATTTT.

The chain has TRBV6-4 and TRBJ2-1, with 9 bases matching TRBD1. The germline gives CDR1 MRHNA, CDR2 SNTAGT. J gave up 9 bases and V 4 bases, and 7 bases lay outside the gene matches. The CDR3 is made up of 14 amino acids. CDR3 protein: CASSGTGAEGEQFF. For the CDR3, the DNA is TGTGCCAGCAGTGGGACAGGGGCAGAAGGTGAGCAGTTCTTC.

The CDR3 protein is CASSGQGEGIYGYTF. The CDR3 nucleotides are TGTGCCAGCTCGGGACAGGGGGAGGGGATTTATGGCTACACCTTC. The rearrangement links TRBV25-1 to TRBJ1-2; 11 positions agree with TRBD1. The CDR3 is made up of 15 amino acids. Trimming cost V 8 bases and J 5 bases; bases outside gene matches: 10. Germline lookup yields CDR1 MGHDK and CDR2 SYGVNS.

V gene TRBV6-6 combines with J gene TRBJ2-3; TRBD2 matches 10 bases. Germline CDR1 MNHNY, CDR2 SVGAGI (reference sequence). The CDR3 runs 15 residues. With 2 bases clipped from V and 4 bases from J, the junction kept 3 bases outside the gene matches. The CDR3 protein is CASSYQRGGPDTQYF. The CDR3 DNA is TGTGCCAGCAGTTACCAGCGGGGGGGCCCAGATACGCAGTATTTT.

The chain is built from TRBV6-1 and TRBJ2-7; TRBD1 aligns across 7 bases. With 6 bases clipped from V and 1 base from J, the junction kept 6 bases outside the gene matches. This CDR3 comprises 14 residues. The V gene's germline CDR1 is MNHNS and CDR2 SASEGT. For the CDR3, the DNA is TGTGCCAGCAGGACAGGGTCGGCTTCCTACGAGCAGTACTTC. This translates into CASRTGSASYEQYF.

About this clone itself: This specimen includes other DNA sequences encoding the same CDR3. This chain joins TRBV7-2 and TRBJ2-2, with TRBD1 matching over 7 bases. This CDR3 is 13 amino acids long. Germline V CDR1 and CDR2: SGHTA, FQGNSA. After removal of 5 bases from V and 4 bases from J, the junction contained 1 base not matched to a gene. CDR3 DNA sequence: TGTGCCAGCAGCCCAGGGGGCACCGGGGAGCTGTTTTTT. Its translation is CASSPGGTGELFF.